Following are 20 T cell receptor beta chains from one sample sequenced in a study of cytomegalovirus exposure and HLA in healthy donors. PCR primers comprised 60 Vbeta and 13 Jbeta primers. Clones were sequenced by immunoSEQ multiplex PCR, and TCRdb holds only the in-frame ones, with some missing. This table has approximately 60,000 clones, about 79% appearing once. The sample was PBMCs. These receptors all stem from a middle-aged man in good health and CMV-seronegative.

V is TRBV19 and J is TRBJ1-2; 9 bases map to TRBD1. After removal of 4 bases from V and 1 base from J, the junction contained 13 bases not matched to a gene. The length of the CDR3 is 18 residues. CDR1 and CDR2 (germline): LNHDA, SQIVND (reference sequence). CDR3 amino acids: CASSSETQPGQGNYGYTF. As DNA, the CDR3 is TGTGCCAGTAGTAGCGAGACCCAGCCGGGACAGGGTAACTATGGCTACACCTTC.

In this sample, this clone turned up once. The chain is built from TRBV18 and TRBJ1-3; 8 bases agree with TRBD1. The CDR3 has 20 residues. Losses at the gene ends were 2 bases for V and 0 bases for J; bases not matched to a gene: 15. CDR1 and CDR2 from the germline V gene are KGHSH and LQKENI. This CDR3 reads CASSPETGQEGPGSGNTIYF. CDR3 DNA: TGTGCCAGCTCACCAGAAACGGGACAGGAGGGCCCGGGCTCTGGAAACACCATATATTTT.

CDR3 residues: CASSDRDYSPLHF. DNA for the CDR3: TGTGCCAGCAGTGACAGGGATTATTCACCCCTCCACTTT. This chain connects TRBV25-1 to TRBJ1-6; weak D call: TRBD1 (5 bases). Germline CDR1 is MGHDK and CDR2 is SYGVNS. This CDR3 comprises 13 residues. The V gene lost 3 bases and the J gene lost 8 bases, with 8 bases spanning the gap.

The chain joins TRBV6-1 to TRBJ2-3, with 7 bases aligning to TRBD1. This CDR3 is 17 amino acids long. Per germline, CDR1 MNHNS and CDR2 SASEGT. V lost 4 bases to trimming and J lost 1 base; unmatched junction nucleotides: 11. CDR3 amino acids: CASSANPPGQGTDTQYF. CDR3 in DNA: TGTGCCAGCAGTGCTAATCCCCCCGGACAGGGCACAGATACGCAGTATTTT.

J is TRBJ1-6 and V is TRBV5-5; no reliable D call. Germline-derived CDR1 and CDR2 are SGHKS and YYEKEE (reference sequence). Trimming removed 0 bases at V and 8 bases at J, with 12 bases between. This CDR3 region has 15 residues. This CDR3 is CASSLVSEGYSPLHF. The CDR3 region has the DNA TGTGCCAGCAGCTTGGTTTCGGAGGGATATTCACCCCTCCACTTT.

The chain carries TRBV4-3 and TRBJ1-2; no firm D call. From germline, CDR1 is LGHNA and CDR2 YSLEER. Trimming left V 1 base short and J 2 bases short, with 5 bases between. This CDR3 is built from 13 residues. DNA of the CDR3: TGCGCCAGCAGCCAAGCGGGGAACTATGGCTACACCTTC. Protein: CASSQAGNYGYTF.

The CDR3 DNA sequence: TGTGCCTGGAGCCCCCGCGGGGGGGTGAGTGAAAAACTGTTTTTT. It is translated as CAWSPRGGVSEKLFF. The chain has TRBV30 and TRBJ1-4; possibly TRBD1 for D (5 bases). The CDR3 contains 15 residues. CDR1 GTSNPN and CDR2 SVGIG come from the germline V gene (reference sequence). V lost 3 bases and J 7 bases, leaving 18 bases between the germline ends.

This clone was seen a handful of times. The V call is TRBV5-5, the J call TRBJ2-7, with D tentatively TRBD1 (6 bases). Germline loops: CDR1 SGHKS, CDR2 YYEKEE (reference sequence). V gave up 8 bases and J gave up 3 bases, with 12 bases separating them. The CDR3 length is 12 residues. CDR3 loop: CASEGDYYEQYV. The CDR3 DNA sequence: TGTGCCAGTGAGGGGGATTACTACGAGCAGTACGTC.

This chain uses TRBV6-5 with TRBJ2-7; the match to TRBD1 covers 7 bases. Germline V gene sequence: CDR1 MNHEY, CDR2 SVGAGI. The CDR3 is made up of 14 amino acids. The V segment lost 5 bases and the J segment 2 bases; nucleotides outside the gene matches: 6. CDR3 sequence: CASSMTGLTYEQYV. Written as DNA, the CDR3 is TGTGCCAGCAGTATGACAGGGTTAACCTACGAGCAGTACGTC.

The rearrangement links TRBV19 to TRBJ1-1, with TRBD1 matching over 7 bases. This CDR3 is built from 17 residues. Trimming cost V 5 bases and J 5 bases; bases outside gene matches: 17. The germline gives CDR1 LNHDA, CDR2 SQIVND (reference sequence). DNA of the CDR3: TGTGCCAGTAGTTTCCGGAGGACAGGCGCCAGAATGACTGAAGCTTTCTTT. It translates to CASSFRRTGARMTEAFF.

The chain couples TRBV6-6 to TRBJ1-2; 9 nucleotides align to TRBD1. CDR3 length: 13 residues. V lost 7 bases and J lost 8; bases outside the gene matches: 8. Germline CDR1 is MNHNY and CDR2 is SVGAGI (reference sequence). DNA of the CDR3: TGTGCCAGCATCGGGACAGGGAAAGGGGGCTACACCTTC. Translated, it gives CASIGTGKGGYTF.

The genes are TRBV9 and TRBJ2-1; D gene uncertain. The V gene's germline CDR1 is SGDLS and CDR2 YYNGEE. V gave up 1 base and J gave up 4 bases, with 18 bases separating them. The CDR3 has 17 residues. CDR3 in DNA: TGTGCCAGCAGCGTAAACCCGGAACTCCCTAGATACAATGAGCAGTTCTTC. This encodes CASSVNPELPRYNEQFF. The full variable domain, with the rest looked up from reference TRBV9 and TRBJ2-1, is DSGVTQTPKHLITATGQRVTLRCSPRSGDLSVYWYQQSLDQGLQFLIQYYNGEERAKGNILERFSAQQFPDLHSELNLSSLELGDSALYFCASSVNPELPRYNEQFFGPGTRLTVL.

The chain is built from TRBV27 and TRBJ2-1, with 12 nucleotides matching TRBD2. Germline V gene sequence: CDR1 MNHEY, CDR2 SMNVEV (reference sequence). This CDR3 is built from 15 residues. Trimming at V came to 6 bases and at J to 7 bases, leaving 7 bases not matched to a gene. This CDR3 reads CASSSGTSGRNEQFF. CDR3 nucleotide sequence: TGTGCCAGCAGCTCCGGGACTAGCGGGCGGAATGAGCAGTTCTTC.

The J gene is TRBJ2-1, the V gene TRBV6-4, with TRBD2 matching 8 bases. J lost 7 bases, V lost 10 bases, and 9 bases had no gene match. The CDR3 runs 13 residues. The V gene's germline CDR1 is MRHNA and CDR2 SNTAGT. The CDR3, as DNA: TGTGCCACCGCGGGGGGCCCCGAGAATGAGCAGTTCTTC. It is translated as CATAGGPENEQFF.

V gene TRBV27 combines with J gene TRBJ1-2; 9 bases align to TRBD1. The CDR3 runs to 16 residues. Germline V CDR1 and CDR2: MNHEY, SMNVEV (reference sequence). V shed 3 bases, J shed 8 bases, and the junction held 13 bases outside the gene matches. The CDR3 is CASSFLSVTGGNGYTF. DNA for the CDR3: TGTGCCAGCAGTTTCCTCTCCGTGACAGGGGGAAACGGCTACACCTTC.

V is TRBV29-1 and J is TRBJ1-2, with a possible D match to TRBD1 (6 bases). V lost 5 bases, J lost 2 bases, and 9 bases lay in between. Germline V gives CDR1 SQVTM, CDR2 ANQGSEA. This CDR3 is 12 amino acids long. CDR3 protein: CSVPDRNYGYTF. CDR3 bases: TGCAGCGTTCCCGACAGGAACTATGGCTACACCTTC.

CDR3 in amino acids: CASSWGGEKLFF. In DNA, the CDR3 is TGTGCCAGCTCATGGGGCGGCGAAAAACTGTTTTTT. The rearrangement uses TRBV18 and TRBJ1-4; weak D call: TRBD1 (5 bases). The CDR3 is 12 amino acids. Trimming left V 5 bases short and J 8 bases short, with 9 bases between. Looked up from germline, CDR1 is KGHSH and CDR2 is LQKENI.

The genes are TRBV28 and TRBJ1-5; unclear D gene. CDR3 length equals 13 residues. CDR1 MDHEN and CDR2 SYDVKM come from the germline V gene. The ends were cut back, 3 bases at V and 9 bases at J, with 12 bases in the middle. In DNA form, the CDR3 reads TGTGCCAGCAGTTTTCGGGGAAGGCCGCCCCAGCATTTT. It translates to CASSFRGRPPQHF. The whole variable domain, remainder taken from reference TRBV28 and TRBJ1-5, is DVKVTQSSRYLVKRTGEKVFLECVQDMDHENMFWYRQDPGLGLRLIYFSYDVKMKEKGDIPEGYSVSREKKERFSLILESASTNQTSMYLCASSFRGRPPQHFGDGTRLSIL.

The chain links TRBV4-3 to TRBJ2-1; possibly TRBD2 for D (7 bases). Trimming stripped 3 bases from V and 7 bases from J, with 16 bases between. The germline V gene has CDR1 LGHNA and CDR2 YSLEER. This CDR3 has 15 residues. The CDR3 protein is CASSQGGALGNEQFF. Written as DNA, the CDR3 is TGCGCCAGCAGCCAGGGGGGGGCCCTGGGGAATGAGCAGTTCTTC.

The chain carries TRBV27 and TRBJ2-7; TRBD1 matches at 8 bases. The CDR3 is made up of 12 amino acids. Per the germline V gene, CDR1 is MNHEY and CDR2 is SMNVEV (reference sequence). V dropped 3 bases and J dropped 6; count of bases not matched to a gene: 1. The CDR3 DNA follows: TGTGCCAGCAGTTTCGGACAGGGCGAGCAGTACTTC. Translation gives CASSFGQGEQYF.